Listed below are T cell receptor beta chains from one sample, sequenced in a study of blood T cell repertoires in COVID-19. Measured with immunoSEQ multiplex PCR; TCRdb has only the in-frame clones, and not every one. The sample lists approximately 430,000 clones, 75% to 90% occurring once. The sample taken for sequencing was peripheral blood. These receptors originate from a woman in her 30s with active or convalescent COVID-19. CDR3s include the opening cysteine and the closing phenylalanine or tryptophan. Each record gives: clone size, D gene, J gene, V gene, CDR3 protein, CDR3 DNA. A D gene is named only where the DNA matches it firmly. A clone size is listed for some rows: how often the clone was seen (once, few, many), or a class if it is expanded.

.	.	TRBJ1-1	TRBV7-9	CASSAQGQNTEAFF	TGTGCCAGCAGCGCTCAGGGTCAGAACACTGAAGCTTTCTTT
.	.	TRBJ2-2	TRBV6-5	CASRGGVSETGELFF	TGTGCCAGCAGGGGGGGAGTTTCGGAAACCGGGGAGCTGTTTTTT
.	.	TRBJ1-2	TRBV7-6	CASSLETSGIYGYTF	TGTGCCAGCAGCTTAGAAACCTCAGGGATTTATGGCTACACCTTC
.	TRBD2	TRBJ2-5	TRBV4-1	CASSQPGTSGSIGETQYF	TGCGCCAGCAGCCAGCCCGGGACTAGCGGGAGTATAGGAGAGACCCAGTACTTC
.	TRBD1	TRBJ2-7	TRBV2	CASSPDRGAPFEQYF	TGTGCCAGCAGCCCGGACAGGGGAGCCCCTTTCGAGCAGTACTTC
once	.	TRBJ1-2	TRBV27	CASSFGWPTWYGYTF	TGTGCCAGCAGTTTCGGGTGGCCCACTTGGTATGGCTACACCTTC
.	.	TRBJ1-6	TRBV27	CASTTSGLSSYNSPLHF	TGTGCCAGCACCACCAGCGGGTTAAGCTCCTATAATTCACCCCTCCACTTT
.	TRBD1	TRBJ1-1	TRBV5-6	CASSSLTGAHTEAFF	TGTGCCAGCAGCTCTTTGACAGGGGCCCACACTGAAGCTTTCTTT
few	TRBD2	TRBJ2-5	TRBV5-1	CASSLVAGAAETQYF	TGCGCCAGCAGCTTGGTAGCGGGGGCGGCGGAGACCCAGTACTTC
.	.	TRBJ2-3	TRBV4-1	CASSQDIPGLGTDTQYF	TGCGCCAGCAGCCAAGATATCCCGGGTTTGGGCACAGATACGCAGTATTTT
once	.	TRBJ1-1	TRBV18	CASSQQGNTEAFF	TGTGCCAGCTCACAACAGGGGAACACTGAAGCTTTCTTT
.	.	TRBJ2-3	TRBV2	CASSWTGDTQYF	TGTGCCAGCAGTTGGACGGGGGATACGCAGTATTTT
.	.	TRBJ2-7	TRBV6-1	CASSEVGDTFYEQYF	TGTGCCAGCAGTGAAGTGGGGGACACCTTCTACGAGCAGTACTTC
once	.	TRBJ2-1	TRBV30	CAWGTSVSYNEQFF	TGTGCCTGGGGGACTTCGGTTAGCTACAATGAGCAGTTCTTC
.	TRBD2	TRBJ2-1	TRBV7-9	CASSELLAGMNEQFF	TGTGCCAGCAGCGAACTCCTAGCGGGAATGAATGAGCAGTTCTTC
.	TRBD1	TRBJ1-4	TRBV9	CASSVRTGINEKLFF	TGTGCCAGCAGCGTCAGGACAGGGATTAATGAAAAACTGTTTTTT
.	TRBD1	TRBJ1-6	TRBV27	CASSATGGRGYNSPLHF	TGTGCCAGCAGTGCTACAGGGGGCCGAGGATATAATTCACCCCTCCACTTT
few	TRBD2	TRBJ2-4	TRBV6-5	CASSLGLAVGNIQYF	TGTGCCAGCAGTTTAGGACTAGCGGTGGGGAACATTCAGTACTTC
.	.	TRBJ2-1	TRBV20-1	CSAAWTLQQFF	TGCAGTGCTGCCTGGACTCTCCAGCAGTTCTTC
many	.	TRBJ1-2	TRBV10-2	CASSQGDAYGYTF	TGCGCCAGCAGTCAAGGGGATGCCTATGGCTACACCTTC
.	TRBD2	TRBJ2-1	TRBV7-9	CASSLAAGSYNEQFF	TGTGCCAGCAGCTTAGCAGCGGGGTCCTACAATGAGCAGTTCTTC
.	.	TRBJ1-1	TRBV2	CASWRGPTWGLESTEAFF	TGTGCCTCTTGGCGTGGCCCAACTTGGGGGCTGGAAAGCACTGAAGCTTTCTTT
.	TRBD1	TRBJ1-1	TRBV29-1	CSVSTGDTEAFF	TGCAGCGTCTCGACAGGGGACACTGAAGCTTTCTTT
.	TRBD1	TRBJ2-7	TRBV15	CATSKAQGALNEQYF	TGTGCCACCAGCAAAGCCCAGGGGGCTCTCAACGAGCAGTACTTC
.	TRBD2	TRBJ2-7	TRBV11-2	CASSLDPLSGGRYYEQYF	TGTGCCAGCAGCTTAGATCCCCTCAGCGGGGGCCGGTATTACGAGCAGTACTTC
.	.	TRBJ1-2	TRBV6-1	CASSEGGGVGGYTF	TGTGCCAGCAGTGAAGGCGGGGGGGTGGGTGGCTACACCTTC
.	TRBD1	TRBJ1-2	TRBV5-1	CASNDRDRGNYGYTF	TGCGCCAGCAACGACCGGGACAGGGGTAACTATGGCTACACCTTC
.	.	TRBJ1-3	TRBV28	CASSPRGRPGNTIYF	TGTGCCAGCAGTCCGCGGGGGAGGCCTGGAAACACCATATATTTT